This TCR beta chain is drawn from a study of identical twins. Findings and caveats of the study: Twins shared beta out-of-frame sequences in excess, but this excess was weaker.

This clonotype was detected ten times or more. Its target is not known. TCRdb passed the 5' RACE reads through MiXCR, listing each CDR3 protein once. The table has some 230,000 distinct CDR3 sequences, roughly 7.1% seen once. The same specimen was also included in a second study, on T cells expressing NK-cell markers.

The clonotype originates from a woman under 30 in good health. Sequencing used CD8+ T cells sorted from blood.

The CDR3 nucleotides are TGTGCCAGCAGCTCCCCAGGGGGGGGGTATCAAGAGACCCAGTACTTC. Amino acids: CASSSPGGGYQETQYF. The chain combines TRBV7-9 with TRBJ2-5; tentatively, D is TRBD1 or TRBD2 (7 bases each). The CDR3 runs to 16 residues. V was cut by 4 bases and J by 2 bases, with 17 bases left in between. In germline, CDR1 is SEHNR, CDR2 FQNEAQ (reference sequence).